The 30 T cell receptor beta chains listed next were all sequenced from one sample in a study of T-cell reconstitution after alpha-beta-depleted transplantation in children. For TCRbeta, the library was prepared with unique molecular identifiers. Using its own MiXCR run on the PCR reads, TCRdb lists one record per CDR3 protein. This table holds 450,000 to 500,000 distinct CDR3 sequences, roughly an eighth found once. The sample here was PBMCs from the stem cell graft donor, taken from the stem cell graft. These TCRs come from a human donor who donated a stem cell graft to a child with combined immunodeficiency.

This clonotype was detected only a few times. The chain carries TRBV29-1 and TRBJ2-7; 10 bases align to TRBD1. J was trimmed by 4 bases and V by 6 bases; bases with no gene match: 12. The germline gives CDR1 SQVTM, CDR2 ANQGSEA. This CDR3 is built from 15 residues. CDR3 in DNA: TGCAGCGTAGATAACCCGGGACAGGGGATTTACGAGCAGTACTTC. Translating gives CSVDNPGQGIYEQYF.

V usage is TRBV29-1 and J usage is TRBJ2-7; the match to TRBD1 covers 9 bases. The CDR3 sequence is 13 residues long. J gave up 4 bases and V 7 bases, and 8 bases lay outside the gene matches. Germline-derived CDR1 and CDR2 are SQVTM and ANQGSEA. CDR3 nucleotide sequence: TGCAGCGCCTCACAGGGGGCGGGATACGAGCAGTACTTC. Amino acids: CSASQGAGYEQYF.

This clonotype was counted ten times or more. Germline is not matched at one junction end, which may reflect a read error. The V call is TRBV12-3 or TRBV12-4, the J call TRBJ2-7; D is unclear. CDR3 size: 14 residues. The DNA for the CDR3 is TGTGCCAGCAGTCCAAGGCTCCCCAGCTACGCGCAGTACTTC. Translated, it gives CASSPRLPSYAQYF.

The CDR3 region has the DNA TGTGCCAGCAGCGCATTTTCGGGACTAGCGGGGGGCTACACTGTGGAGACCCAGTACTTC. Its protein product is CASSAFSGLAGGYTVETQYF. J is TRBJ2-5 and V is TRBV9; 15 bases are a match to TRBD2. V gave up 3 bases and J gave up 5 bases; unmatched junction bases: 17. The CDR3 covers 20 residues. Germline CDR1 is SGDLS and CDR2 is YYNGEE.

The V gene is TRBV5-6, the J gene TRBJ2-1; D is unresolved. Deletions cut 6 bases from V and 7 bases from J, with 20 bases between. The CDR3 spans 15 residues. Germline lookup yields CDR1 SGHDT and CDR2 YYEEEE. CDR3 region: CASNFFGTAWNEQFF. Here the CDR3 DNA reads TGTGCCAGCAACTTTTTCGGTACAGCTTGGAATGAGCAGTTCTTC. Full variable domain (missing parts from reference TRBV5-6 and TRBJ2-1): DAGVTQSPTHLIKTRGQQVTLRCSPKSGHDTVSWYQQALGQGPQFIFQYYEEEERQRGNFPDRFSGHQFPNYSSELNVNALLLGDSALYLCASNFFGTAWNEQFFGPGTRLTVL.

Ten or more counts support this clonotype. DNA of the CDR3: TGTGCCAGCAGTTCCATAGATACGCAGTATTTT. It specifies CASSSIDTQYF. The gene calls are TRBV27 and TRBJ2-3; D remains unclear. Germline V gene data show CDR1 as MNHEY and CDR2 as SMNVEV (reference sequence). The V gene lost 4 bases and the J gene lost 5 bases, with 4 bases spanning the gap. This CDR3 comprises 11 residues.

V gene TRBV7-2 combines with J gene TRBJ2-5, with 7 bases matching TRBD1. J lost 1 base, V lost 7 bases, and 6 bases had no gene match. The CDR3 sequence is 14 residues long. The germline gives CDR1 SGHTA, CDR2 FQGNSA. The CDR3 DNA follows: TGTGCCAGCACTTCGGACAGGACCCAAGAGACCCAGTACTTC. This gives the protein CASTSDRTQETQYF.

In its sample, this clonotype was seen a few times. J is TRBJ2-1 and V is TRBV6-2 or TRBV6-3; D not resolved. Germline V gene sequence: CDR1 MNHEY, CDR2 SVGEGT. This CDR3 has 14 residues. V was shortened by 0 bases and J by 7 bases, with 10 bases between the two germline ends. The CDR3 DNA reads as TGTGCCAGCAGTTACTCGGCAGTGAGGAATGAGCAGTTCTTC. Its protein product is CASSYSAVRNEQFF.

The table lists this clonotype with many counts. In nucleotides, the CDR3 is TGTGCCACCACCCCGGACCAAAACAATGAGCAGTTCTTC. The encoded protein is CATTPDQNNEQFF. The chain is built from TRBV24-1 and TRBJ2-1; D not certain. V dropped 8 bases and J dropped 5 bases, with 12 bases sitting between them. CDR3 length equals 13 residues. Germline V gene data show CDR1 as KGHDR and CDR2 as SFDVKD.

The table lists this clonotype with a few counts. The chain recombines TRBV7-9 with TRBJ2-1; no reliable D call. CDR1 is SEHNR, CDR2 FQNEAQ, per germline (reference sequence). The V end was cut by 4 bases, the J end by 8 bases, with 15 bases between. This CDR3 has 14 residues. The CDR3: CASSYWLVADEQFF. The CDR3 bases are TGTGCCAGCAGCTACTGGCTTGTGGCGGATGAGCAGTTCTTC.

The CDR3 bases are TGTGCCACCAGCAGAGAGCTAGCGGGAAGAAAAATCGAAGAGACCCAGTACTTC. Its translation is CATSRELAGRKIEETQYF. J is TRBJ2-5 and V is TRBV15, with 9 bases lining up with TRBD2. Germline loops: CDR1 LNHNV, CDR2 YYDKDF (reference sequence). The CDR3 length is 18 residues. V gave up 0 bases and J gave up 3 bases; unmatched junction bases: 11.

The chain recombines TRBV7-2 with TRBJ2-3, with TRBD2 matching 11 bases. The germline gives CDR1 SGHTA, CDR2 FQGNSA. The CDR3 has 17 residues. Germline trimming cut 5 bases from V and 2 bases from J; bases unmatched to any gene: 9. Written as DNA, the CDR3 is TGTGCCAGCAGCGGCACACGACTAGCGGGAACCACAGATACGCAGTATTTT. As protein: CASSGTRLAGTTDTQYF.

The DNA for the CDR3 is TGTGCCAGCAGCTTAGTTTCGGGACTAGCTGAGGAGACCCAGTACTTC. Residues: CASSLVSGLAEETQYF. This chain connects TRBV7-6 to TRBJ2-5, with 9 positions matching TRBD2. The germline V gene has CDR1 SGHVS and CDR2 FNYEAQ. The CDR3 has 16 amino acids. Trimming cost V 1 base and J 5 bases; bases outside gene matches: 8. Supplemented by reference TRBV7-6 and TRBJ2-5, the full variable domain reads GAGVSQSPRYKVTKRGQDVALRCDPISGHVSLYWYRQALGQGPEFLTYFNYEAQQDKSGLPNDRFSAERPEGSISTLTIQRTEQRDSAMYRCASSLVSGLAEETQYFGPGTRLLVL.

The chain recombines TRBV30 with TRBJ2-2; TRBD2 matches at 8 bases. V dropped 3 bases and J dropped 5; count of bases not matched to a gene: 8. The CDR3 spans 15 residues. Germline CDR1 reads GTSNPN; CDR2 reads SVGIG (reference sequence). The CDR3: CAWREPGLETGELFF. In DNA form, the CDR3 reads TGTGCCTGGAGAGAACCGGGACTAGAAACCGGGGAGCTGTTTTTT.

This clonotype was seen only a few times. In DNA form, the CDR3 reads TGTGCCAGCAGCCGCCCGGTCGGAGGACCATGGGGATACGAGCAGTACTTC. It encodes CASSRPVGGPWGYEQYF. This chain uses TRBV5-6 with TRBJ2-7, with D possibly matching TRBD2 (5 bases). Germline loops: CDR1 SGHDT, CDR2 YYEEEE. The CDR3 sequence is 17 residues long. V was cut by 4 bases and J by 4 bases, with 24 bases left in between.

This chain uses TRBV3-1 with TRBJ2-3; 10 nucleotides line up with TRBD2. The CDR3 is 18 residues long. J was trimmed by 4 bases and V by 8 bases; bases with no gene match: 18. Germline CDR1 LGHDT, CDR2 YNNKEL (reference sequence). DNA of the CDR3: TGTGCCAGCCGACCAGGGACTAGCGCTGAGGGGATCGCAGATACGCAGTATTTT. It translates to CASRPGTSAEGIADTQYF.

This clonotype has more than one count but fewer than ten. This rearrangement joins TRBV25-1 to TRBJ1-6; TRBD1 agrees at 7 bases. Germline V gives CDR1 MGHDK, CDR2 SYGVNS. V was pared by 5 bases and J by 0 bases, with 10 bases of the junction left unmatched. CDR3 length: 18 amino acids. The CDR3: CASSTFRGASSYNSPLHF. In DNA form, the CDR3 reads TGTGCCAGCAGTACATTCAGGGGGGCAAGCTCCTATAATTCACCCCTCCACTTT.

V is TRBV20-1 and J is TRBJ2-7; the D gene is possibly TRBD2 (5 bases). This CDR3 is built from 15 residues. V was cut by 0 bases and J by 6 bases, with 18 bases left in between. Germline CDR1 is DFQATT and CDR2 is SNEGSKA (reference sequence). DNA of the CDR3: TGCAGTGCTAGAGATCAGGACGGGATTTTGTCCGAGCAGTACTTC. Protein: CSARDQDGILSEQYF.

The chain carries TRBV7-9 and TRBJ2-5, with 12 bases that match TRBD2. Germline V lookup: CDR1 SEHNR, CDR2 FQNEAQ (reference sequence). V gave up 9 bases and J gave up 2 bases; unmatched junction bases: 4. The CDR3 runs to 14 residues. The CDR3 nucleotides read TGTGCCAGTCGACTAGCGGGGGAACAAGAGACCCAGTACTTC. Translated: CASRLAGEQETQYF.

This chain connects TRBV7-9 to TRBJ2-1, with 10 nucleotides matching TRBD1. The CDR3 runs 15 residues. Per germline, CDR1 SEHNR and CDR2 FQNEAQ (reference sequence). J was trimmed by 6 bases and V by 3 bases; bases with no gene match: 5. Written as DNA, the CDR3 is TGTGCCAGCAGCTTGGGACAGGGGTCTTCCAATGAGCAGTTCTTC. The encoded protein is CASSLGQGSSNEQFF.

The V and J genes are TRBV20-1 and TRBJ2-7; tentatively, D is TRBD1 or TRBD2 (5 bases each). Between the trimmed V and J ends, which lost 5 bases and 1 base, there was a span of 18 bases. CDR3 size: 15 residues. Germline-derived CDR1 and CDR2 are DFQATT and SNEGSKA (reference sequence). The CDR3 loop is CSAEHGKGLSYEQYF. Written as DNA, the CDR3 is TGCAGTGCTGAGCACGGGAAGGGGCTTTCCTACGAGCAGTACTTC.

In its sample, this clonotype was seen a few times. The chain is built from TRBV29-1 and TRBJ2-1; D remains ambiguous. The CDR3 is made up of 12 amino acids. The V and J ends lost 6 bases and 0 bases respectively, with 6 bases between them. Germline V gene lookup returns CDR1 SQVTM and CDR2 ANQGSEA. CDR3 loop: CSVQSSYNEQFF. CDR3 in DNA: TGCAGCGTCCAGAGCTCCTACAATGAGCAGTTCTTC.

This clonotype has only a few counts. The chain recombines TRBV9 with TRBJ2-7, with unresolved D. This CDR3 is built from 14 residues. Deletions cut 4 bases from V and 3 bases from J, with 14 bases between. The germline V gene has CDR1 SGDLS and CDR2 YYNGEE. CDR3 sequence reads: CASSPVGASYEQYF. CDR3 bases: TGTGCCAGCAGCCCAGTAGGAGCCAGCTACGAGCAGTACTTC.

The chain combines TRBV4-2 with TRBJ2-1; TRBD1 or TRBD2 may be the D gene (5 bases each). Germline loops: CDR1 LGHNA, CDR2 YNFKEQ. The length of the CDR3 is 20 residues. Trimming shortened V by 7 bases and J by 0 bases, and 28 bases separated the two germline ends. The CDR3 DNA sequence: TGTGCCAGCAAAAACTTGGGGGTGGGCAGGCTATCTAGCTCCTACAATGAGCAGTTCTTC. Protein: CASKNLGVGRLSSSYNEQFF.

The J gene is TRBJ1-1, the V gene TRBV11-2; unclear D gene. Between the trimmed V and J ends, which lost 3 bases and 1 base, there was a span of 12 bases. The CDR3 is made up of 15 amino acids. The germline CDR1 and CDR2 sequences are SGHAT and FQNNGV. The CDR3 DNA reads TGTGCCAGCAGCTTCGGTGGGCAGAGGAACACTGAAGCTTTCTTT. This gives the protein CASSFGGQRNTEAFF.

This clonotype was observed a handful of times. The chain uses TRBV2 and TRBJ2-7; D ambiguous. The CDR3 is made up of 14 amino acids. Germline assignment: CDR1 SNHLY and CDR2 FYNNEI. V lost 7 bases, J lost 0 bases, and 13 bases lay in between. The CDR3 coding sequence is TGTGCCAGCAAGGAGCTCCCCTCCTCCTACGAGCAGTACTTC. Its translation is CASKELPSSYEQYF.

The chain employs TRBV18 and TRBJ2-7; 9 bases agree with TRBD1. V lost 1 base and J lost 1; bases outside the gene matches: 5. Germline loops: CDR1 KGHSH, CDR2 LQKENI. There are 16 residues in the CDR3. The DNA of the CDR3 is TGTGCCAGCTCACCACGTAACAGGGGGCAGTCCTACGAGCAGTACTTC. Its protein is CASSPRNRGQSYEQYF.

Only a few counts were recorded for this clonotype. The rearrangement uses TRBV30 and TRBJ2-1, with a tentative D call TRBD1 (6 bases). The CDR3 sequence is 15 residues long. The V and J ends lost 8 bases and 4 bases respectively, with 21 bases between them. Germline CDR1 and CDR2: GTSNPN and SVGIG (reference sequence). CDR3 bases: TGTGCCGGTACACAGGGAACGTCGGCATACAATGAGCAGTTCTTC. This sequence encodes CAGTQGTSAYNEQFF.

The chain joins TRBV5-1 to TRBJ2-4; maybe TRBD1 (5 bases). Germline V gene data show CDR1 as SGHRS and CDR2 as YFSETQ. The CDR3 consists of 14 residues. The germline V and J ends were trimmed by 2 bases and 1 base, with 7 bases remaining between them. The CDR3 reads CASSFRDAKNIQYF. As DNA, the CDR3 is TGCGCCAGCAGCTTCAGGGATGCCAAAAACATTCAGTACTTC.

This clonotype was found many times. This rearrangement joins TRBV6-2 or TRBV6-3 to TRBJ2-7; TRBD1 matches at 10 bases. In germline, CDR1 is MNHEY, CDR2 SVGEGT. Trimming took 8 bases from V and 6 from J; bases not matched to a gene: 7. The CDR3 has 13 residues. Written as DNA, the CDR3 is TGTGCCAGCCTTCCGACAGGGGGCCGCGAGCAGTACTTC. Its protein is CASLPTGGREQYF.